The 27 T cell receptor beta chains given below trace back to one sample, sequenced in a study of blood T cell repertoires in COVID-19 (dated by TCRdb to about 2020). Library preparation used the immunoSEQ multiplex PCR assay. The table comes from immuneACCESS by way of TCRdb, which keeps in-frame sequences with V and J called. Part of the clones is missing from these tables; in studies checked, under half for an unresolved V gene and the rest for unknown reasons. The sample contains approximately 200,000 clones, 83% of them found a single time. Less than 7.5% of the sample is in the top ten clones. Sequenced material: peripheral blood. The receptors derive from a woman between 50 and 59 years old with acute or convalescent COVID-19.

The chain is built from TRBV27 and TRBJ1-2; D is uncertain. CDR3 size: 16 residues. The germline V and J ends were trimmed by 4 bases and 5 bases, with 20 bases remaining between them. CDR1 MNHEY and CDR2 SMNVEV come from the germline V gene (reference sequence). The CDR3 is CASSSAPGPEIYGYTF. The CDR3 DNA reads as TGTGCCAGCAGTTCAGCCCCGGGTCCTGAAATATATGGCTACACCTTC.

The genes are TRBV21-1 and TRBJ2-1; TRBD1, the D gene given by the table, was not confirmed from the DNA. TRBV21-1 is a pseudogene. CDR3 length: 19 amino acids. The CDR3 region is CASSKPFGRGFGTDNEQFF. The CDR3, as DNA: TGTGCCAGCAGCAAGCCCTTCGGCAGGGGGTTCGGTACCGACAATGAGCAGTTCTTC.

The chain has TRBV6-5 and TRBJ2-5; 13 bases agree with TRBD2. J lost 5 bases, V lost 10 bases, and 7 bases had no gene match. Germline V CDR1 and CDR2: MNHEY, SVGAGI. The CDR3 has 14 residues. This CDR3 is CATGLAGVVETQYF. The CDR3 bases are TGTGCCACAGGACTAGCGGGGGTCGTCGAGACCCAGTACTTC.

This clone was counted ten times or more. The same CDR3 can be traced to other DNA sequences in this sample. The chain combines TRBV6-5 with TRBJ2-7; 13 bases match TRBD2. From germline, CDR1 is MNHEY and CDR2 SVGAGI. V shed 5 bases, J shed 0 bases, and the junction held 1 base outside the gene matches. There are 15 residues in the CDR3. The CDR3: CASSRTSGSSYEQYF. The CDR3 DNA is TGTGCCAGCAGTCGGACTAGCGGGAGCTCCTACGAGCAGTACTTC.

This clone was detected a few times. The chain recombines TRBV2 with TRBJ2-3; D call uncertain. V lost 6 bases and J lost 7, with 5 bases in between. This CDR3 has 10 amino acids. CDR1 and CDR2 (germline): SNHLY, FYNNEI. CDR3 amino acids: CASSTNTQYF. The DNA for the CDR3 is TGTGCCAGCAGCACTAATACGCAGTATTTT.

This sequence joins TRBV5-1 and TRBJ1-1; 8 positions agree with TRBD1. Per germline, CDR1 SGHRS and CDR2 YFSETQ. This CDR3 is 17 amino acids long. The ends lost 0 bases at V and 5 bases at J; junction bases unmatched: 12. The CDR3 sequence is CASSLGTFQDRGTEAFF. The CDR3 coding sequence is TGCGCCAGCAGCTTGGGGACCTTCCAAGACAGGGGTACTGAAGCTTTCTTT.

The chain joins TRBV4-3 to TRBJ2-1; possibly TRBD1 for D (6 bases). Germline V gene lookup returns CDR1 LGHNA and CDR2 YSLEER. This CDR3 spans 14 amino acids. The V end lost 0 bases, the J end lost 7 bases, and 10 bases lay between the germline ends. CDR3 in amino acids: CASSQDSQGNEQFF. In DNA form, the CDR3 reads TGCGCCAGCAGCCAAGATTCACAGGGAAATGAGCAGTTCTTC.

The V call is TRBV7-6, the J call TRBJ2-1; 10 positions agree with TRBD2. V lost 5 bases and J lost 14; bases outside the gene matches: 12. Germline CDR1 SGHVS, CDR2 FNYEAQ. There are 14 residues in the CDR3. CDR3 protein: CASSPSTSGISKFF. The DNA of the CDR3 is TGTGCCAGCAGCCCGAGCACTAGCGGGATAAGTAAGTTCTTC. Full variable domain (missing parts from reference TRBV7-6 and TRBJ2-1): GAGVSQSPRYKVTKRGQDVALRCDPISGHVSLYWYRQALGQGPEFLTYFNYEAQQDKSGLPNDRFSAERPEGSISTLTIQRTEQRDSAMYRCASSPSTSGISKFFGPGTRLTVL.

This clone occurred once. This chain links TRBV19 with TRBJ1-1, with 8 bases aligning to TRBD1. Trimming took 9 bases from V and 2 from J; bases not matched to a gene: 5. CDR3 size: 13 residues. Germline V CDR1 and CDR2: LNHDA, SQIVND (reference sequence). This CDR3 is CASLGQANTEAFF. The CDR3 DNA reads as TGTGCCAGCTTGGGACAGGCAAACACTGAAGCTTTCTTT.

This clone showed up just once. The gene calls are TRBV2 and TRBJ2-1; 7 bases are shared with TRBD2. J lost 4 bases, V lost 6 bases, and 9 bases had no gene match. Germline assignment: CDR1 SNHLY and CDR2 FYNNEI. CDR3 length: 15 amino acids. CDR3 residues: CASRAQPSGYNEQFF. The DNA for the CDR3 is TGTGCCAGCAGGGCACAGCCTAGCGGTTACAATGAGCAGTTCTTC.

The gene calls are TRBV6-6 and TRBJ1-2; D unclear. CDR3 length: 11 amino acids. Germline CDR1 MNHNY, CDR2 SVGAGI (reference sequence). Trimming stripped 6 bases from V and 1 base from J, with 3 bases between. The DNA for the CDR3 is TGTGCCAGCAGCATTAACTATGGCTACACCTTC. Amino acids: CASSINYGYTF.

V usage is TRBV3-1 (or the pseudogene TRBV3-2) and J usage is TRBJ1-1, with 8 positions matching TRBD1. The germline gives CDR1 LGHDT, CDR2 YNNKEL (reference sequence). The V gene end was trimmed by 6 bases and the J gene end by 2 bases; junction bases not matched to a gene: 14. The CDR3 is 17 residues long. For the CDR3, the DNA is TGTGCCAGCAGTACTTTAGTAGGGACAGGAGAAAACACTGAAGCTTTCTTT. Its translation is CASSTLVGTGENTEAFF.

CDR3 nucleotide sequence: TGTGCCAGCAGCTTAGGGGGCTATGTCCAAGAGACCCAGTACTTC. Protein sequence: CASSLGGYVQETQYF. The V call is TRBV7-2, the J call TRBJ2-5; TRBD1 is a possible D gene (5 bases). Trimming cost V 1 base and J 1 base, with 10 bases left between them. CDR1 and CDR2 (germline): SGHTA, FQGNSA. This CDR3 spans 15 amino acids.

The chain links TRBV7-2 to TRBJ2-7; TRBD2 agrees at 14 bases. The CDR3 length is 15 residues. Germline-derived CDR1 and CDR2 are SGHTA and FQGNSA. J lost 4 bases, V lost 4 bases, and 3 bases had no gene match. The CDR3 coding sequence is TGTGCCAGCAGCTCGAGGACTAGCGGGAGGTACGAGCAGTACTTC. Its protein is CASSSRTSGRYEQYF. Variable domain in full (rest from reference TRBV7-2 and TRBJ2-7): GAGVSQSPSNKVTEKGKDVELRCDPISGHTALYWYRQSLGQGLEFLIYFQGNSAPDKSGLPSDRFSAERTGGSVSTLTIQRTQQEDSAVYLCASSSRTSGRYEQYFGPGTRLTVT.

CDR3 region: CASTRDYGAGETQYF. DNA of the CDR3: TGCGCCAGCACCCGGGACTATGGAGCCGGGGAGACCCAGTACTTC. V gene TRBV5-1 combines with J gene TRBJ2-5; 7 bases align to TRBD2. This CDR3 region has 15 residues. CDR1 and CDR2 from the germline V gene are SGHRS and YFSETQ. The trim removed 6 bases at V and 5 bases at J, leaving 13 bases unmatched.

The chain employs TRBV6-5 and TRBJ1-2; D ambiguous. Trimming pared 6 bases from V and 4 bases from J, leaving 9 bases between. Germline-derived CDR1 and CDR2 are MNHEY and SVGAGI. This CDR3 has 12 amino acids. The CDR3 is CASSAESYGYTF. The CDR3 nucleotides are TGTGCCAGCAGCGCAGAATCCTATGGCTACACCTTC.

This clone was found once. The V and J genes are TRBV10-3 and TRBJ1-4; TRBD1 matches at 8 bases. The CDR3 runs 13 residues. The V gene's germline CDR1 is ENHRY and CDR2 SYGVKD. V shed 6 bases and J 8 bases; nucleotides not matched to a gene: 5. The CDR3 is CAIRETGVEKLFF. CDR3 sequence (DNA): TGTGCCATCAGGGAGACAGGGGTCGAAAAACTGTTTTTT.

This clone has just one count. CDR3 coding DNA: TGTGCCATCAGTGAGTTCCCCACAAGCGGGACGAGCACAGATACGCAGTATTTT. This codes for CAISEFPTSGTSTDTQYF. The V and J genes are TRBV10-3 and TRBJ2-3; 7 bases match TRBD2. Germline CDR1 is ENHRY and CDR2 is SYGVKD. The trim removed 1 base at V and 0 bases at J, leaving 10 bases unmatched. The CDR3 covers 18 residues.

CDR3 loop: CASSPPGTDLSEQYF. In DNA, the CDR3 is TGTGCCAGCAGCCCCCCCGGGACAGACCTATCCGAGCAGTACTTC. V usage is TRBV7-9 and J usage is TRBJ2-7, with TRBD1 matching 7 bases. J was trimmed by 6 bases and V by 5 bases; bases with no gene match: 13. CDR1 and CDR2 from the germline V gene are SEHNR and FQNEAQ (reference sequence). This CDR3 region has 15 residues.

The rearrangement joins TRBV11-2 to TRBJ2-1; 12 bases agree with TRBD2. This CDR3 is 18 amino acids long. Germline CDR1 reads SGHAT; CDR2 reads FQNNGV. After removal of 5 bases from V and 2 bases from J, the junction contained 10 bases not matched to a gene. The CDR3 region has the DNA TGTGCCAGCAGCACCCCGACTAGCGGGAGAAATACCTACAATGAGCAGTTCTTC. It encodes CASSTPTSGRNTYNEQFF.

This rearrangement joins TRBV9 to TRBJ2-1, with 7 bases fitting TRBD2. Per germline, CDR1 SGDLS and CDR2 YYNGEE. The CDR3 spans 17 residues. V was pared by 0 bases and J by 8 bases, with 14 bases of the junction left unmatched. The CDR3 region has the DNA TGTGCCAGCAGCGTAGGGCCATTGGGGCTAGCGGCCGATGAGCAGTTCTTC. It translates to CASSVGPLGLAADEQFF.

The chain recombines TRBV28 with TRBJ1-5; TRBD1 aligns across 8 bases. CDR1 is MDHEN and CDR2 is SYDVKM in the germline V gene. The CDR3 spans 12 residues. The V gene end was trimmed by 4 bases and the J gene end by 14 bases; junction bases not matched to a gene: 7. For the CDR3, the DNA is TGTGCCAGCAGTTCCCGGACAGGGACAAAGCATTTT. As protein: CASSSRTGTKHF.

The V call is TRBV27, the J call TRBJ2-2, with D perhaps TRBD1 (5 bases). Between the trimmed V and J ends, which lost 1 base and 6 bases, there was a span of 9 bases. CDR3 size: 14 residues. The V gene's germline CDR1 is MNHEY and CDR2 SMNVEV (reference sequence). In DNA, the CDR3 is TGTGCCAGCAGTTTATGGACATCCCCCGGGGAGCTGTTTTTT. Protein product: CASSLWTSPGELFF.

The CDR3 here is CASQGQAYEQYF. CDR3 bases: TGTGCCAGCCAGGGGCAAGCGTACGAGCAGTACTTC. The chain carries TRBV25-1 and TRBJ2-7; tentative D call: TRBD1 (6 bases). Germline CDR1 MGHDK, CDR2 SYGVNS. V was clipped by 8 bases and J by 4 bases, with 12 bases between them. This CDR3 is built from 12 residues.

The chain links TRBV19 to TRBJ2-7; 7 positions agree with TRBD1. Germline V gene sequence: CDR1 LNHDA, CDR2 SQIVND (reference sequence). This CDR3 spans 13 amino acids. V dropped 5 bases and J dropped 4; count of bases not matched to a gene: 5. CDR3 protein: CASSFRTGYEQYF. The CDR3 bases are TGTGCCAGTAGTTTCCGGACAGGTTACGAGCAGTACTTC.

The gene calls are TRBV19 and TRBJ2-1, with no clear D. In germline, CDR1 is LNHDA, CDR2 SQIVND (reference sequence). The CDR3 spans 15 residues. V lost 4 bases and J 5 bases, leaving 15 bases between the germline ends. The CDR3, as DNA: TGTGCCAGTAGTAGCCAGACCGCGACAAACAATGAGCAGTTCTTC. Translating gives CASSSQTATNNEQFF.

V usage is TRBV9 and J usage is TRBJ2-3; TRBD1 matches at 8 bases. The germline gives CDR1 SGDLS, CDR2 YYNGEE. The CDR3 is 15 residues long. V lost 3 bases and J lost 4; bases outside the gene matches: 7. The CDR3 coding sequence is TGTGCCAGCAGCGCAAAGACAGGGGTACCAGATACGCAGTATTTT. Its protein product is CASSAKTGVPDTQYF.